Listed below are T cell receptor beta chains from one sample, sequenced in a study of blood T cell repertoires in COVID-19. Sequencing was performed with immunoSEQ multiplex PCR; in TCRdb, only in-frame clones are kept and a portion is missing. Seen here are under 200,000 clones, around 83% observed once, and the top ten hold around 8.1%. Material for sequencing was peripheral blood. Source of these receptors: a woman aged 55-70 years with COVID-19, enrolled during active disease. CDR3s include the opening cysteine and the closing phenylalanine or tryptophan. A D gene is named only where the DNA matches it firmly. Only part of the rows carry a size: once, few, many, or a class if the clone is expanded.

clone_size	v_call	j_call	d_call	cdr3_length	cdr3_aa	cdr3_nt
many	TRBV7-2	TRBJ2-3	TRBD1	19	CASSLMPPRGQGAVDTQYF	TGTGCCAGCAGCTTAATGCCCCCGAGGGGACAGGGGGCGGTAGATACGCAGTATTTT
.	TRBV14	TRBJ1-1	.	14	CASSQGTLDTEAFF	TGTGCCAGCAGCCAGGGGACTCTCGACACTGAAGCTTTCTTT
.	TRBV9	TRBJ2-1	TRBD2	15	CASSVAGGVRNEQFF	TGTGCCAGCAGCGTAGCGGGAGGGGTTAGGAATGAGCAGTTCTTC
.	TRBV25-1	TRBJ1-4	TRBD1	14	CASSAGQPNEKLFF	TGTGCCAGCAGTGCGGGACAGCCGAATGAAAAACTGTTTTTT
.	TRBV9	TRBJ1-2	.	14	CASNTDSALGGYTF	TGTGCCAGCAATACGGACAGCGCCTTGGGAGGCTACACCTTC
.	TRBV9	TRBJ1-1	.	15	CASSVAAHLNTEAFF	TGTGCCAGCAGCGTAGCTGCGCACTTGAACACTGAAGCTTTCTTT
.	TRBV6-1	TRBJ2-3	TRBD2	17	CASSEVAGGPRADTQYF	TGTGCCAGCAGTGAGGTAGCGGGAGGCCCCCGGGCAGATACGCAGTATTTT
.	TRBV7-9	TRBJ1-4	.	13	CARSEGGNEKLFF	TGTGCCCGAAGTGAAGGGGGTAATGAAAAACTGTTTTTT
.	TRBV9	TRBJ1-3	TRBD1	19	CASSAVGTGTWSSGNTIYF	TGTGCCAGCAGCGCCGTCGGGACAGGCACCTGGAGCTCTGGAAACACCATATATTTT
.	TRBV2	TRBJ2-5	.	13	CASSGTVQETQYF	TGTGCCAGCAGTGGGACAGTACAAGAGACCCAGTACTTC
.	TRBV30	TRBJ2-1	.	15	CAWRVRGGGVYEQFF	TGTGCCTGGAGGGTGAGGGGGGGCGGGGTCTATGAGCAGTTCTTC
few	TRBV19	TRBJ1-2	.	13	CATLTAGNYGYTF	TGTGCCACGTTAACAGCGGGTAACTATGGCTACACCTTC
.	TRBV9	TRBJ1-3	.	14	CASSNSYSGNTIYF	TGTGCCAGCAGCAACAGTTACTCTGGAAACACCATATATTTT
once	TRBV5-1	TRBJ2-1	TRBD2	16	CASSLVASGRDNEQFF	TGCGCCAGCAGCTTGGTCGCGAGCGGGAGGGATAATGAGCAGTTCTTC
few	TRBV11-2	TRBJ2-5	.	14	CASSLVGGLETQYF	TGTGCCAGCAGCTTAGTTGGGGGACTAGAGACCCAGTACTTC
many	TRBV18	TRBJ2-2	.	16	CASSLKETRNTGELFF	TGTGCCAGCTCATTAAAGGAGACTAGAAACACCGGGGAGCTGTTTTTT
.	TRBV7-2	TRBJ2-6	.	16	CASSQGGGSAANVLTF	TGTGCCAGCAGCCAGGGGGGCGGGTCTGCGGCCAACGTCCTGACTTTC
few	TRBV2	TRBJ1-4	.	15	CASSTTRGTNEKLFF	TGTGCCAGCAGTACAACTAGAGGAACTAATGAAAAACTGTTTTTT
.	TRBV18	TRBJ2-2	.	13	CASSTGNTGELFF	TGTGCCAGCTCAACAGGGAACACCGGGGAGCTGTTTTTT
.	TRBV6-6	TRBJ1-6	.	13	CASSRERNSPLHF	TGTGCCAGCTCTCGGGAGAGAAATTCACCCCTCCACTTT
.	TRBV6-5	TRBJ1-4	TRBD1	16	CASSYSIGRGKVKLFF	TGTGCCAGCAGTTACTCGATAGGCAGGGGGAAGGTTAAACTGTTTTTT
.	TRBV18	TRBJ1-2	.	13	CASSPPGDYGYTF	TGTGCCAGCTCACCACCCGGGGACTATGGCTACACCTTC
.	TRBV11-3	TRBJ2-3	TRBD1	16	CASSLGQLSSTDTQYF	TGTGCCAGCAGCTTGGGACAGTTATCTAGCACAGATACGCAGTATTTT
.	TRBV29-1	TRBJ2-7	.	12	CSVEGRSDEQYF	TGCAGCGTTGAAGGGAGGTCGGACGAGCAGTACTTC
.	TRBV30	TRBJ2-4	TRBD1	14	CAWNVQGAKNIQYF	TGTGCCTGGAATGTACAGGGGGCCAAAAACATTCAGTACTTC
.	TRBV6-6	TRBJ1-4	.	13	CASTDGSAEKLFF	TGTGCCAGCACCGACGGGTCGGCTGAAAAACTGTTTTTT
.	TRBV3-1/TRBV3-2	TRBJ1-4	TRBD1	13	CASRPDRGQKLFF	TGTGCCAGCAGACCTGACAGGGGGCAAAAACTGTTTTTT
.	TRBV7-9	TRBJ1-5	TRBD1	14	CASSLAGGHQPQHF	TGTGCCAGCAGCTTAGCAGGGGGCCATCAGCCCCAGCATTTT
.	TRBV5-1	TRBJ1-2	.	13	CASSLGPQRGYTF	TGCGCCAGCAGCTTGGGACCACAGAGAGGCTACACCTTC
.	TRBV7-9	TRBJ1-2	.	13	CASTPGTNYGYTF	TGTGCCAGCACCCCCGGGACAAATTATGGCTACACCTTC
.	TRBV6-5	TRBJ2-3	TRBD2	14	CASSWGLAVDTQYF	TGTGCCAGCAGCTGGGGACTAGCGGTAGATACGCAGTATTTT
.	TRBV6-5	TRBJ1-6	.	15	CALGAGSSYNSPLHF	TGTGCCCTGGGGGCAGGGTCGTCCTATAATTCACCCCTCCACTTT
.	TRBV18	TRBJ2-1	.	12	CASSPSRDEQFF	TGTGCCAGCTCACCAAGCCGTGATGAGCAGTTCTTC
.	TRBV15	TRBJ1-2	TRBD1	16	CATSRDRDRVVYGYTF	TGTGCCACCAGCAGAGATCGGGACAGGGTAGTCTATGGCTACACCTTC
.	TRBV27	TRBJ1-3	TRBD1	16	CASRDLGQGAGNTIYF	TGTGCCAGCAGAGATCTAGGACAGGGGGCTGGAAACACCATATATTTT
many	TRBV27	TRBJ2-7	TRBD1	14	CASSPWTGGYEQYF	TGTGCCAGCAGTCCCTGGACAGGGGGGTACGAGCAGTACTTC